This T cell receptor beta chain stems from a study of T-cell memory formation after mild COVID-19. On the study more broadly: Largely donor-specific TCR clusters were found. Findings and caveats of the study: The CD4+ clones that contracted clustered mainly within CM and EM, and the CD8+ clones concentrated in EMRA.

From 5'RACE with constant-segment primers came TCR alpha and TCR beta cDNA libraries that carried sample barcodes and UMIs. TCRdb used MiXCR to reprocess the 5' RACE reads, holding one entry per CDR3 protein. The table lists approximately 210,000 distinct CDR3 sequences, roughly a tenth of them singletons, with just over 3% in the top ten. CDR1 is KGHSH, CDR2 LQKENI, per germline. This CDR3 comprises 17 residues. The V end lost 6 bases, the J end lost 0 bases, and 18 bases lay between the germline ends. This clonotype was observed a handful of times. No antigen is known for it. The sequenced sample consisted of PBMCs or a T cell subset sorted from them (not recorded which). The receptor's source is a man between 18 and 29 years old who had mild COVID-19 (a few samples of this study predate the infection). Cell type and time point are not known. The chain is built from TRBV18 and TRBJ1-3; TRBD1 might be the D (5 bases). The CDR3, as DNA: TGTGCCAGCTCCCTTATCCCCGACAGTGACTCTGGAAACACCATATATTTT. It yields the protein CASSLIPDSDSGNTIYF. The complete variable domain, with remaining parts taken from reference TRBV18 and TRBJ1-3, reads NAGVMQNPRHLVRRRGQEARLRCSPMKGHSHVYWYRQLPEEGLKFMVYLQKENIIDESGMPKERFSAEFPKEGPSILRIQQVVRGDSAAYFCASSLIPDSDSGNTIYFGEGSWLTVV.